What follows are 3 T cell receptor beta chains derived from one specimen sequenced in a study of T-cell reconstitution after alpha-beta-depleted transplantation in children. Preparation of the TCRbeta library was carried out with unique molecular identifiers. TCRdb reprocessed the PCR reads via MiXCR and lists one record per CDR3 protein. This table has 600,000 or so distinct CDR3 sequences, around 23% appearing once. The sample consisted of PBMCs, mostly from graft donor cells, taken 360 days after TCRalphabeta/CD19-depleted stem cell transplant. Receptors were obtained from a boy younger than two who had a stem cell transplant for acute myeloid leukemia, so the T cells may come from the graft donor.

The chain recombines TRBV6-5 with TRBJ2-7; D gene unclear. Germline V gene sequence: CDR1 MNHEY, CDR2 SVGAGI. The CDR3 loop spans 15 amino acids. The V end lost 2 bases, the J end lost 3 bases, and 14 bases lay between the germline ends. The CDR3 bases are TGTGCCAGCAGTTACCGATCACCCGCTTACTACGAGCAGTACTTC. Its protein product is CASSYRSPAYYEQYF.

The sample holds a few counts of this clonotype. The CDR3 protein is CSAPVGSMNTEAFF. The CDR3 nucleotides read TGCAGTGCTCCCGTGGGCAGCATGAACACTGAAGCTTTCTTT. The J gene is TRBJ1-1, the V gene TRBV20-1; D not certain. CDR3 length: 14 amino acids. Trimming removed 5 bases at V and 0 bases at J, with 13 bases between. Looked up from germline, CDR1 is DFQATT and CDR2 is SNEGSKA (reference sequence).

In its sample, this clonotype was seen a few times. This rearrangement joins TRBV6-5 to TRBJ2-6; the D gene is possibly TRBD1 (6 bases). This CDR3 comprises 12 residues. Deletions cut 5 bases from V and 11 bases from J, with 10 bases between. The V gene's germline CDR1 is MNHEY and CDR2 SVGAGI. The CDR3 spells CASSRTDDVLTF. The CDR3 DNA sequence: TGTGCCAGCAGTCGGACAGACGACGTCCTGACTTTC.